This T cell receptor (beta chain) was documented in a study of post-analysis software for immune sequencing data. Unique molecular identifiers were built into the TCR beta cDNA libraries. MiXCR, run by TCRdb on the PCR reads, gives a single entry per CDR3 protein. This sample has roughly 600,000 distinct CDR3 sequences, with roughly 45% found just once. V lost 6 bases, J lost 6 bases, and 12 bases lay in between. CDR3 length: 13 residues. This clonotype was detected only a few times. Its cognate antigen is unknown. Findings of the study overall: About five TRBV segments were more frequent in patients than controls; TRBV5-6, TRBV5-1 and TRBV20-1 belonged to this group.

The sample taken for sequencing was blood. The chain has TRBV12-3 or TRBV12-4 and TRBJ1-5; tentative D call: TRBD1 (5 bases). This TCR was sampled from a girl between 5 and 17 years old with multiple sclerosis. The CDR3 nucleotides read TGTGCCAGCAGCCCAGGGAGTGGTCAGCCCCAGCATTTT. This translates into CASSPGSGQPQHF.